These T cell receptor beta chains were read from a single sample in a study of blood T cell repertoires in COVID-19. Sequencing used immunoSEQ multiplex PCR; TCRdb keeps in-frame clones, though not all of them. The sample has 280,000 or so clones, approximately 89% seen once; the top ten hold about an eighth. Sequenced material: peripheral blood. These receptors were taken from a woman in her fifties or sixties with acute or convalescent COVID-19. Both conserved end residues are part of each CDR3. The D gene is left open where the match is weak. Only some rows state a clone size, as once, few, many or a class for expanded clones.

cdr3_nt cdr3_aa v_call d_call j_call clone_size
TGCGCCAGCAGCTTGGGGACAGTTAGCTCTGGAAACACCATATATTTT CASSLGTVSSGNTIYF TRBV5-1 - TRBJ1-3 -
TGCGCCAGCACCGTCGCGCCCTGCACCTACGAGCAGTACTTC CASTVAPCTYEQYF TRBV10-1 - TRBJ2-7 once
TGTGCCAGCAGTTACGACGGACAGGGGGGGGTCTACGAGCAGTACTTC CASSYDGQGGVYEQYF TRBV6-2/TRBV6-3 TRBD1 TRBJ2-7 -
TGCGCCAGCAGCTTGTCAACAGCCTCTGTCTATGGCTACACCTTC CASSLSTASVYGYTF TRBV5-1 - TRBJ1-2 -
TGTGCCTGGAGTGGGACACAGGGGGATAGCAATCAGCCCCAGCATTTT CAWSGTQGDSNQPQHF TRBV30 TRBD1 TRBJ1-5 -
TGCGCCAGCAGCCAACCTGGGCGGGAGAAGGGGAACGAGCAGTACTTC CASSQPGREKGNEQYF TRBV4-1 TRBD2 TRBJ2-7 -
TGTGCCAGCAGCCCCCCGGGACTCCCGGGCGAGCAGTACTTC CASSPPGLPGEQYF TRBV3-1/TRBV3-2 - TRBJ2-7 few
TGTGCCAGCATCGAGAAAGCGGCCCGAGGGGAAAAACTGTTTTTT CASIEKAARGEKLFF TRBV2 - TRBJ1-4 -
TGTGCCAGCTCCGGGACAGATAATTCACCCCTCCACTTT CASSGTDNSPLHF TRBV19 TRBD1 TRBJ1-6 -
TGTGCCAGCTCAGCGATGCCAGGGTCTGGGGCCAACGTCCTGACTTTC CASSAMPGSGANVLTF TRBV18 - TRBJ2-6 -
TGTGCCAGCAGCGATAGAAAACGGGGCGAGCAGTACTTC CASSDRKRGEQYF TRBV3-1/TRBV3-2 - TRBJ2-7 -
TGCAGCGTTGAAGGTGCGGGGAGCACAGATACGCAGTATTTT CSVEGAGSTDTQYF TRBV29-1 - TRBJ2-3 -
TGTGCCAGCCGGGACAGGGGAGGCCGTTATGGCTACACCTTC CASRDRGGRYGYTF TRBV6-5 TRBD1 TRBJ1-2 -
TGTGCCAGCTCACCACCCGGGACTCGGAGCACAGATACGCAGTATTTT CASSPPGTRSTDTQYF TRBV18 - TRBJ2-3 -
TGTGCCAGCAGCGCTGCTGTGGGGGCGTCTTGCTCCTACGAGCAGTACTTC CASSAAVGASCSYEQYF TRBV9 - TRBJ2-7 -
TGTGCCAGCAGCGTAGCGAGCACAGATACGCAGTATTTT CASSVASTDTQYF TRBV9 - TRBJ2-3 -
TGTGCCACCAGCGCTACTAGGAGTTTGAGCACTGAAGCTTTCTTT CATSATRSLSTEAFF TRBV15 - TRBJ1-1 -
TGTGCCAGCAGCCAACCCCTTGACGGACTAGCGGGAGAAACCGGGGAGCTGTTTTTT CASSQPLDGLAGETGELFF TRBV14 TRBD2 TRBJ2-2 -